Each of the 19 T cell receptor beta chains below was sequenced from the same sample in a study of cytomegalovirus exposure and HLA in healthy donors. PCR primers comprised 60 Vbeta and 13 Jbeta primers. Produced via immunoSEQ multiplex PCR; TCRdb's table is partial and in-frame only. The sample contains more than 85,000 clones, around 63% of which appear only once. Sequenced sample: PBMCs. The source is a human donor in good health.

The chain uses TRBV28 and TRBJ2-4; TRBD2 might be the D (5 bases). The germline V gene encodes CDR1 MDHEN and CDR2 SYDVKM. Trimming stripped 3 bases from V and 0 bases from J, with 12 bases between. This CDR3 is 16 amino acids long. The CDR3 spells CASSFPAAVAKNIQYF. CDR3 nucleotides: TGTGCCAGCAGTTTCCCCGCAGCGGTAGCCAAAAACATTCAGTACTTC.

This chain connects TRBV29-1 to TRBJ2-1; D not resolved. V lost 7 bases and J 4 bases, leaving 8 bases between the germline ends. CDR3 length equals 11 residues. Germline CDR1 and CDR2: SQVTM and ANQGSEA. The DNA for the CDR3 is TGCAGCGCGGTACGTTACAATGAGCAGTTCTTC. It encodes CSAVRYNEQFF.

The chain carries TRBV27 and TRBJ2-1; 9 nucleotides line up with TRBD2. The CDR3 consists of 15 residues. CDR1 and CDR2 from the germline V gene are MNHEY and SMNVEV (reference sequence). With V trimmed by 6 bases and J by 4 bases, 7 bases remained unmatched. This CDR3 reads CASSPGLAHYNEQFF. DNA of the CDR3: TGTGCCAGCAGCCCGGGACTAGCCCATTACAATGAGCAGTTCTTC.

The chain joins TRBV2 to TRBJ2-1; D may be TRBD2 (5 bases). The CDR3 has 13 amino acids. Germline-derived CDR1 and CDR2 are SNHLY and FYNNEI. Trimming left V 4 bases short and J 10 bases short, with 14 bases between. The CDR3 nucleotides read TGTGCCAGCAGTGCGCAAAGACTACGCGAGCAGTTCTTC. It translates to CASSAQRLREQFF.

The chain is built from TRBV6-1 and TRBJ2-7, with D perhaps matching TRBD2 (5 bases). This CDR3 spans 15 amino acids. CDR1 and CDR2 from the germline V gene are MNHNS and SASEGT. V lost 0 bases to trimming and J lost 2 bases, with 11 bases between them. The CDR3 DNA sequence: TGTGCCAGCAGTGAAGCGCCTCCGGGGACCTACGAGCAGTACTTC. It yields the protein CASSEAPPGTYEQYF.

The chain combines TRBV5-1 with TRBJ1-5; TRBD1 might be the D (6 bases). The V gene's germline CDR1 is SGHRS and CDR2 YFSETQ. V lost 0 bases to trimming and J lost 13 bases, with 14 bases between them. The CDR3 is 13 residues long. The CDR3 reads CASSLDFGGAQHF. In DNA, the CDR3 is TGCGCCAGCAGCTTGGATTTCGGGGGGGCGCAGCATTTT.

The chain has TRBV4-1 and TRBJ1-1; 11 bases map to TRBD1. Per the germline V gene, CDR1 is MGHRA and CDR2 is YSYEKL. The length of the CDR3 is 21 residues. The J segment lost 4 bases and the V segment lost 4 bases, leaving 23 bases of the junction unmatched. CDR3 loop: CASSLWGVTGTGGSSVTEAFF. DNA of the CDR3: TGCGCCAGCAGCCTGTGGGGAGTCACCGGGACAGGGGGAAGTTCGGTCACTGAAGCTTTCTTT.

V gene TRBV6-1 combines with J gene TRBJ2-4, with D perhaps TRBD1 (5 bases). The CDR3 is 14 residues long. Trimming left V 6 bases short and J 7 bases short, with 16 bases between. Germline lookup yields CDR1 MNHNS and CDR2 SASEGT. CDR3 in amino acids: CASRDIAVPNIQYF. The CDR3 bases are TGTGCCAGCAGGGACATAGCAGTTCCCAACATTCAGTACTTC.

V is TRBV28 and J is TRBJ2-2; D uncertain. The V gene lost 3 bases and the J gene lost 0 bases, with 8 bases spanning the gap. This CDR3 is 15 amino acids long. Germline-derived CDR1 and CDR2 are MDHEN and SYDVKM. The CDR3 region has the DNA TGTGCCAGCAGTTTTCCCAGATCGAACACCGGGGAGCTGTTTTTT. It specifies CASSFPRSNTGELFF. Based on the CDR3 plus reference TRBV28 and TRBJ2-2, the full variable domain is DVKVTQSSRYLVKRTGEKVFLECVQDMDHENMFWYRQDPGLGLRLIYFSYDVKMKEKGDIPEGYSVSREKKERFSLILESASTNQTSMYLCASSFPRSNTGELFFGEGSRLTVL.

The J gene is TRBJ1-4, the V gene TRBV19, with TRBD1 matching 7 bases. Trimming took 3 bases from V and 5 from J; bases not matched to a gene: 6. The CDR3 loop spans 15 amino acids. In germline, CDR1 is LNHDA, CDR2 SQIVND (reference sequence). The CDR3 bases are TGTGCCAGTAGTATTCGACAGGGACGAAATGAAAAACTGTTTTTT. This encodes CASSIRQGRNEKLFF.

The chain is built from TRBV27 and TRBJ2-5; possible D gene TRBD1, 6 bases. The CDR3 is made up of 15 amino acids. Looked up from germline, CDR1 is MNHEY and CDR2 is SMNVEV (reference sequence). The V end was cut by 5 bases, the J end by 5 bases, with 18 bases between. The CDR3 DNA reads as TGTGCCAGCAGTCCGTCCACAGGGCCCTTGGAGACCCAGTACTTC. It encodes CASSPSTGPLETQYF.

CDR3 amino acids: CASSLARNNEKLFF. The DNA for the CDR3 is TGTGCCAGCAGCTTGGCCAGAAATAATGAAAAACTGTTTTTT. The chain is built from TRBV5-4 and TRBJ1-4, with D hard to call. This CDR3 is built from 14 residues. Trimming removed 0 bases from V and 4 bases from J, with 7 bases in between. CDR1 SGHNT and CDR2 YYREEE come from the germline V gene (reference sequence). The full variable domain, rest sourced from reference TRBV5-4 and TRBJ1-4, is ETGVTQSPTHLIKTRGQQVTLRCSSQSGHNTVSWYQQALGQGPQFIFQYYREEENGRGNFPPRFSGLQFPNYSSELNVNALELDDSALYLCASSLARNNEKLFFGSGTQLSVL.

This clone was observed a few times. CDR3 coding DNA: TGTGCCAGCAGGGGTAGCGGGAACACCGGGGAGCTGTTTTTT. The encoded protein is CASRGSGNTGELFF. This sequence joins TRBV9 and TRBJ2-2; TRBD2 might be the D (6 bases). The CDR3 is 14 amino acids. CDR1 is SGDLS and CDR2 is YYNGEE in the germline V gene. V was cut by 5 bases and J by 1 base, with 9 bases left in between.

V and J are TRBV29-1 and TRBJ2-3, with TRBD2 matching 10 bases. Germline loops: CDR1 SQVTM, CDR2 ANQGSEA. There are 16 residues in the CDR3. V shed 3 bases, J shed 0 bases, and the junction held 6 bases outside the gene matches. CDR3 sequence: CSVDGTSDSSTDTQYF. The CDR3 nucleotides read TGCAGCGTTGATGGGACTAGCGACTCGAGCACAGATACGCAGTATTTT.

This clone was observed a handful of times. The gene calls are TRBV27 and TRBJ2-2; D is possibly TRBD2 (6 bases). Germline V CDR1 and CDR2: MNHEY, SMNVEV (reference sequence). CDR3 length equals 16 residues. The V end lost 3 bases, the J end lost 6 bases, and 17 bases lay between the germline ends. The CDR3 sequence is CASSFRRGAAPGELFF. Here the CDR3 DNA reads TGTGCCAGCAGTTTCCGGAGGGGAGCTGCCCCCGGGGAGCTGTTTTTT.

This clone was seen just once. The chain joins TRBV5-4 to TRBJ2-5; 7 nucleotides line up with TRBD1. This CDR3 comprises 15 residues. Per germline, CDR1 SGHNT and CDR2 YYREEE (reference sequence). V was pared by 1 base and J by 0 bases, with 3 bases of the junction left unmatched. The CDR3 loop reads CASSLFDRDQETQYF. CDR3 nucleotide sequence: TGTGCCAGCAGCTTGTTCGACAGGGACCAAGAGACCCAGTACTTC.

V gene TRBV27 combines with J gene TRBJ2-7, with D possibly TRBD1 on 5 matching bases. The CDR3 spans 13 residues. Trimming cost V 3 bases and J 2 bases, with 8 bases left between them. Germline CDR1 and CDR2: MNHEY and SMNVEV (reference sequence). Written as DNA, the CDR3 is TGTGCCAGCAGTTTGGGCAGGGCCTACGAGCAGTACTTC. Encoded protein: CASSLGRAYEQYF.

The chain uses TRBV5-5 and TRBJ2-7, with 8 bases that match TRBD1. CDR1 is SGHKS and CDR2 is YYEKEE in the germline V gene (reference sequence). This CDR3 has 16 residues. V shed 1 base, J shed 4 bases, and the junction held 10 bases outside the gene matches. In DNA form, the CDR3 reads TGTGCCAGCAGCTTGTACGACAGGGGATTGGGGTACGAGCAGTACTTC. Its translation is CASSLYDRGLGYEQYF.

The rearrangement links TRBV19 to TRBJ2-3; 9 nucleotides align to TRBD1. CDR1 is LNHDA, CDR2 SQIVND, per germline (reference sequence). The CDR3 runs 15 residues. J lost 5 bases, V lost 5 bases, and 8 bases had no gene match. CDR3 loop: CASSEPYRGRDTQYF. CDR3 in DNA: TGTGCCAGTAGTGAACCTTACAGGGGGCGAGATACGCAGTATTTT.